This is a list of T cell receptor beta chains from one sample in a study of blood T cell repertoires in COVID-19. Some clones are missing from TCRdb's copy, which holds only in-frame ones; the method was immunoSEQ multiplex PCR. The data show some 150,000 clones, approximately 87% seen once. Sequenced sample: PBMCs or T cells enriched from blood (not recorded which). These receptors were obtained from a woman between 50 and 59 years old who had recovered from COVID-19. Each CDR3 is given with its conserved first and last residue. Fields, in order: J gene, V gene, CDR3 protein.

j_call: TRBJ1-1; v_call: TRBV12-3/TRBV12-4; cdr3_aa: CASTYSQNTEAFF
j_call: TRBJ1-4; v_call: TRBV30; cdr3_aa: CAWSVAAVNEKLFF
j_call: TRBJ1-1; v_call: TRBV6-5; cdr3_aa: CASSYGQGRGAFF
j_call: TRBJ2-5; v_call: TRBV29-1; cdr3_aa: CSAGGRAETQYF
j_call: TRBJ1-1; v_call: TRBV18; cdr3_aa: CASSITGRAFF
j_call: TRBJ1-2; v_call: TRBV7-8; cdr3_aa: CASSSLGQAGKNGYTF
j_call: TRBJ1-2; v_call: TRBV7-8; cdr3_aa: CASSPTVILSNLYGYTF
j_call: TRBJ1-1; v_call: TRBV2; cdr3_aa: CASTNRARYTEAFF
j_call: TRBJ1-1; v_call: TRBV28; cdr3_aa: CASSSPTGDGNTEAFF
j_call: TRBJ1-3; v_call: TRBV19; cdr3_aa: CASSRDTSRNTIYF
j_call: TRBJ2-3; v_call: TRBV5-1; cdr3_aa: CASSPYPRGSSTDTQYF
j_call: TRBJ2-3; v_call: TRBV6-5; cdr3_aa: CASSTGTGRTDTQYF
j_call: TRBJ1-1; v_call: TRBV7-3; cdr3_aa: CASSLGGFTEAFF
j_call: TRBJ1-3; v_call: TRBV29-1; cdr3_aa: CSIRLDSHSGNTIYF
j_call: TRBJ2-2; v_call: TRBV5-6; cdr3_aa: CAAKTRDRPTGELFF
j_call: TRBJ1-1; v_call: TRBV27; cdr3_aa: CASSARPSGNTEAFF
j_call: TRBJ1-2; v_call: TRBV6-5; cdr3_aa: CASSYAGLGYGYTF
j_call: TRBJ1-5; v_call: TRBV7-9; cdr3_aa: CASSLQGANQPQHF
j_call: TRBJ2-3; v_call: TRBV14; cdr3_aa: CASSQPLGGRDTQYF
j_call: TRBJ1-5; v_call: TRBV28; cdr3_aa: CASSSSDRVNQPQHF
j_call: TRBJ1-1; v_call: TRBV28; cdr3_aa: CASSPSRGGNTEAFF
j_call: TRBJ2-3; v_call: TRBV5-1; cdr3_aa: CASSLGLSGGDTQYF
j_call: TRBJ1-1; v_call: TRBV28; cdr3_aa: CASSYFPYGTGGMNTEAFF
j_call: TRBJ1-6; v_call: TRBV15; cdr3_aa: CATSSEFMGQGFSPLHF
j_call: TRBJ2-2; v_call: TRBV11-2; cdr3_aa: CASSLEGRTTGTGELFF
j_call: TRBJ2-5; v_call: TRBV7-8; cdr3_aa: CASSPRTGGLGTQYF
j_call: TRBJ2-1; v_call: TRBV10-1; cdr3_aa: CASTPGTSGRGNEQFF
j_call: TRBJ1-2; v_call: TRBV6-1; cdr3_aa: CASSEGQGAWGYTF